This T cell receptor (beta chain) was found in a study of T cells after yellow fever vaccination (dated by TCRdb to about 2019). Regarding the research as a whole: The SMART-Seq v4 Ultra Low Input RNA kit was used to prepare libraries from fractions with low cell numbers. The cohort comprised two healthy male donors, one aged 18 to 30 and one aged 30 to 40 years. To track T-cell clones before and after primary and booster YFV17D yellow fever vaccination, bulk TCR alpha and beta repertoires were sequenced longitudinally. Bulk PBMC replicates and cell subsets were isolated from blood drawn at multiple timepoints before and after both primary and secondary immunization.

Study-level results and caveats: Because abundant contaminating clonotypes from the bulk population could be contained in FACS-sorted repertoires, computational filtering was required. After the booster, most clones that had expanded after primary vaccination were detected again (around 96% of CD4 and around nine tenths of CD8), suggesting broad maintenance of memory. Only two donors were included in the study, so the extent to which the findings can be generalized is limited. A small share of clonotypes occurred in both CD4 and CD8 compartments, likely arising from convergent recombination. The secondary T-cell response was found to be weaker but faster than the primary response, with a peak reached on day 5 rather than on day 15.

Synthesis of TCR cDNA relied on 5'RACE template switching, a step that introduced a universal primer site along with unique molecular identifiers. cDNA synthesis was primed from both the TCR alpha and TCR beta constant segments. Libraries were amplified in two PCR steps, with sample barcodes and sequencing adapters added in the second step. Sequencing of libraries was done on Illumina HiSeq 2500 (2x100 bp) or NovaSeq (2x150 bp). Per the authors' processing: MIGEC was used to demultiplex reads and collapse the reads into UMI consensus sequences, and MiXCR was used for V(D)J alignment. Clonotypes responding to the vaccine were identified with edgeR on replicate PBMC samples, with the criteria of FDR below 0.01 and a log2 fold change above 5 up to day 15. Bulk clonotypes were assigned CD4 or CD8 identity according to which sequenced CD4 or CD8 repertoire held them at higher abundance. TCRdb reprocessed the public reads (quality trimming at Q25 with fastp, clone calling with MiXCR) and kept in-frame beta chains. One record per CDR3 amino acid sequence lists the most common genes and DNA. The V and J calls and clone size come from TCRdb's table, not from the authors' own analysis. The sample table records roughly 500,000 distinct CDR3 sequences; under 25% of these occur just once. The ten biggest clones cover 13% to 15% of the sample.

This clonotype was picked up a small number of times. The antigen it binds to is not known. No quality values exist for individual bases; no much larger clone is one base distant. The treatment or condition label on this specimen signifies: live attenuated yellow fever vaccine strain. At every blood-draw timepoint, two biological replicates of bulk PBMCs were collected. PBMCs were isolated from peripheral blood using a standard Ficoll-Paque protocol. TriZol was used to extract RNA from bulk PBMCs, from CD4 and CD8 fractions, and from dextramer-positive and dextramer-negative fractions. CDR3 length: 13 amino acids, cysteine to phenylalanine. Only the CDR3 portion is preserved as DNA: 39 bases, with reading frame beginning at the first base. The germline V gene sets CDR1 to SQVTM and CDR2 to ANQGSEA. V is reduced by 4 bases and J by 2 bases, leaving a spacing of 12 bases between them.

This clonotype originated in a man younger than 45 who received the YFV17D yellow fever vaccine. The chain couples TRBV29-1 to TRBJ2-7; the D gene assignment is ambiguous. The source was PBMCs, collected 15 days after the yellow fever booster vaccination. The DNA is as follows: TGCAGCGTTGTCGACGGGTCGGCCTACGAGCAGTACTTC. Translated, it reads CSVVDGSAYEQYF.